The 4 T cell receptor beta chains below were found in one sample sequenced in a study of T cell responses to AZD1222 COVID-19 vaccine. TCRdb's copy holds only in-frame clones and misses some; the assay was immunoSEQ multiplex PCR. The sample holds some 80,000 clones; 86% are singletons and the top ten take 8.7%. The material sequenced was peripheral blood, taken on day 0 of AZD1222 vaccination. The receptor set was obtained from an adult in good health.

The chain links TRBV3-1 (or the pseudogene TRBV3-2) to TRBJ2-3; D remains unclear. Germline lookup yields CDR1 LGHDT and CDR2 YNNKEL (reference sequence). The CDR3 is 13 residues long. V lost 7 bases and J 0 bases, leaving 8 bases between the germline ends. CDR3 in amino acids: CASTGVSTDTQYF. CDR3 in DNA: TGTGCCAGCACGGGCGTTAGCACAGATACGCAGTATTTT.

This clone occurred once. The CDR3 protein is CASSSLLGAEAFF. In DNA form, the CDR3 reads TGTGCCAGTAGTAGCCTCCTAGGTGCTGAAGCTTTCTTT. This chain connects TRBV19 to TRBJ1-1; D is unclear. V lost 4 bases, J lost 6 bases, and 12 bases lay in between. Germline V gives CDR1 LNHDA, CDR2 SQIVND (reference sequence). The CDR3 is 13 amino acids.

The genes are TRBV27 and TRBJ1-2; D is uncertain. This CDR3 has 13 amino acids. The V end was cut by 3 bases, the J end by 6 bases, with 11 bases between. Germline V gene data show CDR1 as MNHEY and CDR2 as SMNVEV (reference sequence). The CDR3 DNA follows: TGTGCCAGCAGTTTTCAAGGCGAAAATGGCTACACCTTC. Amino acids: CASSFQGENGYTF.

V usage is TRBV5-1 and J usage is TRBJ1-2, with 10 bases matching TRBD1. The CDR3 length is 14 residues. CDR1 is SGHRS, CDR2 YFSETQ, per germline. V shed 5 bases, J shed 7 bases, and the junction held 8 bases outside the gene matches. The CDR3 sequence: CASRNDRGLSGYTF. The CDR3 DNA reads TGCGCCAGCAGAAACGACAGGGGGCTGTCTGGCTACACCTTC.